This TCR beta chain was identified during a study of T cells in narcolepsy. With respect to this clone: What it binds is unknown.

The data were produced by immunoSEQ multiplex PCR, yet TCRdb's version contains in-frame clones alone and is incomplete. In the table there are 20,000 to 25,000 clones, 80% to 90% of which are singletons. Study results and caveats: In some patient and control memory CD4+ samples, autoreactive clones were absent.

The CDR3 loop spans 13 amino acids. Germline V gives CDR1 SEHNR, CDR2 FQNEAQ (reference sequence). V lost 2 bases to trimming and J lost 2 bases, with 7 bases between them. This clonotype was obtained from a human donor with narcolepsy. The sample taken for sequencing was CD45RA- memory CD4+ T cells from PBMCs. The V call is TRBV7-9, the J call TRBJ2-7; D not certain. This CDR3 is CASSLSNPYEQYF. CDR3 DNA: TGTGCCAGCAGCTTATCTAATCCCTACGAGCAGTACTTC.